One and the same sample provided the 17 T cell receptor beta chains below, sequenced in a study of cytomegalovirus exposure and HLA in healthy donors. Only in-frame clones appear in the TCRdb table, and some are missing; sequencing was by immunoSEQ multiplex PCR. The repertoire holds roughly 140,000 clones, with almost 90% as singletons. Sequencing was carried out using PBMCs. Receptors originate from a woman under 30 in good health and CMV-seropositive.

CDR3 sequence reads: CASTPGPIGGVRPYNEQFF. CDR3 DNA sequence: TGTGCCAGCACCCCCGGCCCTATAGGGGGAGTTAGGCCCTACAATGAGCAGTTCTTC. V and J are TRBV28 and TRBJ2-1; D may be TRBD1 (6 bases). The CDR3 is made up of 19 amino acids. Germline CDR1 and CDR2: MDHEN and SYDVKM. V was pared by 7 bases and J by 2 bases, with 27 bases between.

The chain has TRBV28 and TRBJ2-7, with D tentatively TRBD1 (6 bases). V was trimmed by 5 bases and J by 5 bases, leaving 19 bases between them. CDR3 length equals 15 residues. Germline values: CDR1 MDHEN, CDR2 SYDVKM. The CDR3 sequence is CASSLIDRPRHEQYF. In nucleotides, the CDR3 is TGTGCCAGCAGTCTGATAGACAGGCCGCGCCACGAGCAGTACTTC.

The chain is built from TRBV14 and TRBJ2-7; no reliable D call. The germline V gene encodes CDR1 SGHDN and CDR2 FVKESK. V lost 4 bases and J 8 bases, leaving 15 bases between the germline ends. CDR3 length: 13 residues. CDR3 DNA: TGTGCCAGCAGCCTCGGCCAGGCGACACAGCAGTACTTC. Protein product: CASSLGQATQQYF.

The chain links TRBV4-3 to TRBJ1-2, with TRBD1 matching over 10 bases. The CDR3 extends over 14 amino acids. J gave up 9 bases and V 0 bases, and 4 bases lay outside the gene matches. Germline values: CDR1 LGHNA, CDR2 YSLEER. The CDR3 region is CASSQETGGVRYTF. In nucleotides, the CDR3 is TGCGCCAGCAGCCAAGAGACAGGGGGCGTTCGCTACACCTTC.

This rearrangement joins TRBV28 to TRBJ2-7, with a weak D call TRBD1 (6 bases). Germline V gene data show CDR1 as MDHEN and CDR2 as SYDVKM. CDR3 length: 19 residues. The V end lost 1 base, the J end lost 0 bases, and 22 bases lay between the germline ends. The DNA of the CDR3 is TGTGCCAGCAGTTTATCATTGAAAGGGGCAGGGGCCAACTCCTACGAGCAGTACTTC. Protein product: CASSLSLKGAGANSYEQYF.

J is TRBJ1-3 and V is TRBV15; weak D call: TRBD1 (6 bases). V was pared by 0 bases and J by 8 bases, with 8 bases between. The CDR3 has 13 residues. From germline, CDR1 is LNHNV and CDR2 YYDKDF (reference sequence). The CDR3 loop is CATSRDPGDTIYF. Written as DNA, the CDR3 is TGTGCCACCAGCAGAGATCCAGGGGACACCATATATTTT.

V usage is TRBV25-1 and J usage is TRBJ1-4; TRBD1 matches at 7 bases. CDR1 and CDR2 from the germline V gene are MGHDK and SYGVNS. The CDR3 consists of 14 residues. V lost 4 bases to trimming and J lost 5 bases; unmatched junction nucleotides: 4. CDR3 region: CASSAGTANEKLFF. For the CDR3, the DNA is TGTGCCAGCAGTGCCGGGACAGCGAATGAAAAACTGTTTTTT.

The V call is TRBV10-3, the J call TRBJ2-5, with 11 nucleotides matching TRBD2. The CDR3 consists of 13 residues. V gave up 10 bases and J gave up 2 bases; unmatched junction bases: 3. Germline V gives CDR1 ENHRY, CDR2 SYGVKD. The CDR3 DNA follows: TGTGCCAGCACTAGCGGGAGACAAGAGACCCAGTACTTC. This gives the protein CASTSGRQETQYF.

This sequence joins TRBV28 and TRBJ1-5; D unresolved. The CDR3 is made up of 14 amino acids. V lost 7 bases to trimming and J lost 7 bases, with 17 bases between them. Germline-derived CDR1 and CDR2 are MDHEN and SYDVKM. The CDR3 spells CASTIRRREQPQHF. The CDR3 bases are TGTGCCAGCACCATTAGGAGACGGGAACAGCCCCAGCATTTT.

The rearrangement links TRBV27 to TRBJ2-2; D not resolved. V dropped 6 bases and J dropped 0 bases, with 14 bases sitting between them. Germline CDR1 MNHEY, CDR2 SMNVEV (reference sequence). This CDR3 has 16 residues. The CDR3 loop is CASSPRLLTNTGELFF. CDR3 bases: TGTGCCAGCAGCCCTAGGTTACTCACGAACACCGGGGAGCTGTTTTTT.

The chain recombines TRBV5-1 with TRBJ2-1; 12 nucleotides match TRBD2. CDR1 is SGHRS, CDR2 YFSETQ, per germline. The CDR3 consists of 19 residues. Germline trimming cut 1 base from V and 12 bases from J; bases unmatched to any gene: 20. CDR3 sequence reads: CASSLSPMITGTSGLGQFF. In DNA, the CDR3 is TGCGCCAGCAGCTTGAGCCCAATGATAACCGGGACTAGCGGGTTGGGGCAGTTCTTC. Full variable domain (missing parts from reference TRBV5-1 and TRBJ2-1): KAGVTQTPRYLIKTRGQQVTLSCSPISGHRSVSWYQQTPGQGLQFLFEYFSETQRNKGNFPGRFSGRQFSNSRSEMNVSTLELGDSALYLCASSLSPMITGTSGLGQFFGPGTRLTVL.

V is TRBV7-3 and J is TRBJ1-1; TRBD1 agrees at 7 bases. J was trimmed by 6 bases and V by 1 base; bases with no gene match: 11. The CDR3 runs 16 residues. Germline V gene data show CDR1 as SGHTA and CDR2 as FQGTGA. The CDR3 bases are TGTGCCAGCAGCTTAAGAGGAATAAGGGGGCCCTCTGAAGCTTTCTTT. Encoded protein: CASSLRGIRGPSEAFF.

V gene TRBV5-6 combines with J gene TRBJ1-6; 7 bases are shared with TRBD1. The CDR3 has 15 amino acids. Germline-derived CDR1 and CDR2 are SGHDT and YYEEEE. V shed 1 base and J 10 bases; nucleotides not matched to a gene: 8. The CDR3 protein is CASSLINRGRSPLHF. The CDR3 DNA follows: TGTGCCAGCAGCTTGATAAACAGGGGAAGATCACCCCTCCACTTT.

The rearrangement links TRBV28 to TRBJ2-7; 9 nucleotides agree with TRBD1. The CDR3 extends over 15 amino acids. V was clipped by 6 bases and J by 0 bases; unmatched bases: 6. Germline V CDR1 and CDR2: MDHEN, SYDVKM. The CDR3 here is CASSLQGARSYEQYF. CDR3 DNA: TGTGCCAGCAGCCTACAGGGGGCGCGCTCCTACGAGCAGTACTTC.

The V call is TRBV11-2, the J call TRBJ2-1; TRBD2 agrees at 9 bases. CDR3 size: 12 residues. CDR1 is SGHAT and CDR2 is FQNNGV in the germline V gene. J lost 13 bases, V lost 5 bases, and 6 bases had no gene match. In nucleotides, the CDR3 is TGTGCCAGCAGCGCCGGGACTAGCCGACAGTTCTTC. Translating gives CASSAGTSRQFF. The full variable domain, in which reference TRBV11-2 and TRBJ2-1 provide the parts outside the CDR3, is EAGVAQSPRYKIIEKRQSVAFWCNPISGHATLYWYQQILGQGPKLLIQFQNNGVVDDSQLPKDRFSAERLKGVDSTLKIQPAKLEDSAVYLCASSAGTSRQFFGPGTRLTVL.

This rearrangement joins TRBV28 to TRBJ2-1, with D tentatively TRBD2 (5 bases). This CDR3 contains 15 residues. Trimming removed 5 bases at V and 8 bases at J, with 19 bases between. Germline V gene sequence: CDR1 MDHEN, CDR2 SYDVKM. As DNA, the CDR3 is TGTGCCAGCAGTCCCTGGGCCCAGAGGGTCGATGAGCAGTTCTTC. Translation gives CASSPWAQRVDEQFF.

V gene TRBV5-1 combines with J gene TRBJ1-4; D may be TRBD1 (5 bases). V gave up 2 bases and J gave up 3 bases, with 8 bases separating them. The germline V gene has CDR1 SGHRS and CDR2 YFSETQ. CDR3 size: 14 residues. The CDR3 coding sequence is TGCGCCAGCAGCTTCAGGGAGGCTAATGAAAAACTGTTTTTT. Its translation: CASSFREANEKLFF. Using reference TRBV5-1 and TRBJ1-4 for the parts outside the CDR3, the full variable domain is KAGVTQTPRYLIKTRGQQVTLSCSPISGHRSVSWYQQTPGQGLQFLFEYFSETQRNKGNFPGRFSGRQFSNSRSEMNVSTLELGDSALYLCASSFREANEKLFFGSGTQLSVL.